The sequence of this TCR beta chain was determined in a study of Graves' ophthalmopathy and Graves' hyperthyroidism. Amplification of TCR beta CDR3 regions used RNA transcripts. RT-PCR with HTBI primers came first, then second-round multiplex PCR. Using its own MiXCR run on the multiplex PCR reads, TCRdb lists one record per CDR3 protein. Here the sample spans 1 million to 1.3 million distinct CDR3 sequences, less than 45% being singletons. Study conclusions and caveats: For separating ophthalmopathy from stable hyperthyroidism, a 13-signature model gave 87.88% sensitivity and approximately 76% specificity. The model's ophthalmopathy progression predictions had roughly 69% sensitivity and 72.22% specificity.

Each diagnosis was determined on the basis of clinical symptoms, serum thyroxine, TRAb, thyroid ultrasound and orbital computed tomography. A note on this clonotype: Its antigen is not known. A much larger clone differs from this one at a single base, so this may be a read error.

The CDR3 length is 11 residues. V dropped 7 bases and J dropped 6 bases, with 10 bases sitting between them. The clonotype originates from an adult man with Graves' hyperthyroidism. This chain connects TRBV12-3 or TRBV12-4 to TRBJ2-7, with D unresolved. Material: peripheral blood or thyroid tissue (not recorded which). This chain's CDR3 is CASISGSEQYF. For the CDR3, the DNA is TGTGCCAGCATCTCCGGTAGCGAGCAGTACTTC.